The 32 T cell receptor beta chains below all came from one sample that was sequenced in a study of long-term antiretroviral therapy in people with HIV. At survey level, the immunoSEQ assay was run in its v3.0 version. This table comes from immunoSEQ multiplex PCR, and its TCRdb copy is limited to in-frame clones, with some not included. The sample has roughly 11,000 clones, around three quarters seen once. The source was unsorted PBMCs, collected just under 3.2 years before starting antiretroviral therapy. The source is a man in his forties with HIV.

This clone was seen a few times. This sequence joins TRBV27 and TRBJ2-7, with 12 nucleotides matching TRBD2. Looked up from germline, CDR1 is MNHEY and CDR2 is SMNVEV (reference sequence). CDR3 length: 15 amino acids. The junction had 12 bases not matched to a gene; V was cut back by 5 bases and J by 10 bases. The CDR3 sequence: CASSPTTSGSFYQYF. The CDR3 nucleotides read TGTGCCAGCAGTCCCACGACTAGCGGGAGTTTCTACCAGTACTTC.

This clone was counted only a few times. V and J are TRBV20-1 and TRBJ1-1; D is unresolved. Deletions cut 5 bases from V and 7 bases from J, with 11 bases between. Germline assignment: CDR1 DFQATT and CDR2 SNEGSKA (reference sequence). This CDR3 contains 11 residues. The CDR3 coding sequence is TGCAGTGCTGCCCTGAGAGGTGAAGCTTTCTTT. Translating gives CSAALRGEAFF.

The CDR3 is CASSLDSGTEAFF. As DNA, the CDR3 is TGTGCCAGCAGCTTAGACAGTGGGACTGAAGCTTTCTTT. The V and J genes are TRBV11-2 and TRBJ1-1, with D uncertain. Germline assignment: CDR1 SGHAT and CDR2 FQNNGV. The CDR3 covers 13 residues. V lost 0 bases and J 5 bases, leaving 7 bases between the germline ends.

The rearrangement joins TRBV6-5 to TRBJ2-5; weak D call: TRBD2 (6 bases). V lost 0 bases and J 4 bases, leaving 9 bases between the germline ends. There are 14 residues in the CDR3. The germline V gene has CDR1 MNHEY and CDR2 SVGAGI. The CDR3 loop reads CASSYSMGGETQYF. CDR3 in DNA: TGTGCCAGCAGTTACTCGATGGGGGGAGAGACCCAGTACTTC.

Relative to its sample, this clone is hyperexpanded. The rearrangement links TRBV29-1 to TRBJ2-1, with D unresolved. The CDR3 consists of 13 residues. Germline CDR1 is SQVTM and CDR2 is ANQGSEA. V was clipped by 4 bases and J by 8 bases, with 15 bases between them. The CDR3 region has the DNA TGCAGCGTTGTTCGCGGAAAAGCCGATGAGCAGTTCTTC. Translation gives CSVVRGKADEQFF.

In this sample, this clone turned up once. The chain couples TRBV4-2 to TRBJ2-7; no reliable D call. This CDR3 has 13 residues. V lost 0 bases, J lost 2 bases, and 5 bases lay in between. Germline V lookup: CDR1 LGHNA, CDR2 YNFKEQ. The CDR3 loop is CASSQETTYEQYF. The CDR3 coding sequence is TGTGCCAGCAGCCAAGAAACTACCTACGAGCAGTACTTC.

This chain joins TRBV5-1 and TRBJ2-2; D may be TRBD2 (5 bases). V lost 2 bases and J lost 6, with 11 bases in between. This CDR3 has 14 amino acids. Germline V lookup: CDR1 SGHRS, CDR2 YFSETQ. The CDR3 sequence: CASSFAGIAGELFF. In DNA form, the CDR3 reads TGCGCCAGCAGCTTTGCCGGGATCGCCGGGGAGCTGTTTTTT.

V and J are TRBV18 and TRBJ2-1, with 7 bases lining up with TRBD1. There are 14 residues in the CDR3. V shed 4 bases and J 4 bases; nucleotides not matched to a gene: 4. Per the germline V gene, CDR1 is KGHSH and CDR2 is LQKENI. The CDR3 region is CASSQGGGYNEQFF. The CDR3 DNA is TGTGCCAGCTCACAAGGGGGCGGGTACAATGAGCAGTTCTTC. The full variable domain, with the rest looked up from reference TRBV18 and TRBJ2-1, is NAGVMQNPRHLVRRRGQEARLRCSPMKGHSHVYWYRQLPEEGLKFMVYLQKENIIDESGMPKERFSAEFPKEGPSILRIQQVVRGDSAAYFCASSQGGGYNEQFFGPGTRLTVL.

The gene calls are TRBV28 and TRBJ1-3; D call uncertain. Trimming pared 1 base from V and 4 bases from J, leaving 11 bases between. The CDR3 length is 15 residues. Germline V gene lookup returns CDR1 MDHEN and CDR2 SYDVKM. The CDR3 DNA sequence: TGTGCCAGCAGTTTATCCACCCGGGGAGGAAACACCATATATTTT. The encoded protein is CASSLSTRGGNTIYF.

This rearrangement joins TRBV7-9 to TRBJ2-3; D is unresolved. From germline, CDR1 is SEHNR and CDR2 FQNEAQ (reference sequence). The V gene lost 6 bases and the J gene lost 5 bases, with 9 bases spanning the gap. CDR3 length equals 12 residues. The CDR3 nucleotides are TGTGCCAGCAGGTTTCCTGGAGATACGCAGTATTTT. Its translation: CASRFPGDTQYF.

The chain is built from TRBV5-1 and TRBJ2-7; the match to TRBD1 covers 9 bases. V gave up 3 bases and J gave up 3 bases; unmatched junction bases: 7. The CDR3 sequence is 15 residues long. Per germline, CDR1 SGHRS and CDR2 YFSETQ. The CDR3, as DNA: TGCGCCAGCAGCTGGGGGACAGGGTATGACTACGAGCAGTACTTC. Translating gives CASSWGTGYDYEQYF. Combining the CDR3 with reference TRBV5-1 and TRBJ2-7 gives the whole variable domain KAGVTQTPRYLIKTRGQQVTLSCSPISGHRSVSWYQQTPGQGLQFLFEYFSETQRNKGNFPGRFSGRQFSNSRSEMNVSTLELGDSALYLCASSWGTGYDYEQYFGPGTRLTVT.

The rearrangement links TRBV7-9 to TRBJ1-1; the D is unclear. The germline gives CDR1 SEHNR, CDR2 FQNEAQ (reference sequence). Trimming cost V 5 bases and J 0 bases, with 7 bases left between them. The CDR3 extends over 13 amino acids. CDR3: CASSRSVNTEAFF. In nucleotides, the CDR3 is TGTGCCAGCAGCAGATCGGTGAACACTGAAGCTTTCTTT. Together with reference TRBV7-9 and TRBJ1-1, the CDR3 gives the full variable domain: DTGVSQNPRHKITKRGQNVTFRCDPISEHNRLYWYRQTLGQGPEFLTYFQNEAQLEKSRLLSDRFSAERPKGSFSTLEIQRTEQGDSAMYLCASSRSVNTEAFFGQGTRLTVV.

The chain joins TRBV7-3 to TRBJ1-5; D is uncertain. Germline lookup yields CDR1 SGHTA and CDR2 FQGTGA. This CDR3 has 15 residues. V was cut by 0 bases and J by 2 bases, with 8 bases left in between. In DNA, the CDR3 is TGTGCCAGCAGCTTAACAGGGATCGGCAATCAGCCCCAGCATTTT. It specifies CASSLTGIGNQPQHF.

This sequence joins TRBV4-1 and TRBJ2-7; D not certain. CDR1 is MGHRA and CDR2 is YSYEKL in the germline V gene. The V and J ends lost 2 bases and 3 bases respectively, with 14 bases between them. This CDR3 contains 15 residues. The CDR3: CASSQSGVFIYEQYF. CDR3 DNA: TGCGCCAGCAGCCAATCTGGGGTTTTTATCTACGAGCAGTACTTC.

J is TRBJ2-2 and V is TRBV9, with TRBD2 matching over 15 bases. CDR3 length: 16 residues. Trimming at V came to 6 bases and at J to 6 bases, leaving 6 bases not matched to a gene. Looked up from germline, CDR1 is SGDLS and CDR2 is YYNGEE. DNA for the CDR3: TGTGCCAGCACCCTCGGACTAGCGGGAGGGTCCGGGGAGCTGTTTTTT. Protein product: CASTLGLAGGSGELFF. Filled out from reference TRBV9 and TRBJ2-2, the complete variable domain reads DSGVTQTPKHLITATGQRVTLRCSPRSGDLSVYWYQQSLDQGLQFLIQYYNGEERAKGNILERFSAQQFPDLHSELNLSSLELGDSALYFCASTLGLAGGSGELFFGEGSRLTVL.

The table lists this clone with a count of one. A read error may account for a junction end that differs from germline. CDR3 residues: CASSPPGQAPYEQYF. Written as DNA, the CDR3 is TGTGCCAGCTCTCCACCGGGACAGGCCCCCTACGAGCAGTACTTC. The genes are TRBV18 and TRBJ2-7, with 8 positions matching TRBD1. Germline V gene data show CDR1 as KGHSH and CDR2 as LQKENI. The CDR3 spans 15 residues.

The chain couples TRBV9 to TRBJ1-3; D not resolved. Germline loops: CDR1 SGDLS, CDR2 YYNGEE. Between the trimmed V and J ends, which lost 0 bases and 2 bases, there was a span of 12 bases. The CDR3 runs to 16 residues. The CDR3 protein is CASSVGSGVAGNTIYF. The CDR3 DNA reads as TGTGCCAGCAGCGTAGGTAGCGGGGTCGCTGGAAACACCATATATTTT.

J is TRBJ1-3 and V is TRBV30, with TRBD1 matching over 7 bases. CDR3 length: 13 residues. Germline-derived CDR1 and CDR2 are GTSNPN and SVGIG (reference sequence). With 2 bases clipped from V and 8 bases from J, the junction kept 6 bases outside the gene matches. DNA for the CDR3: TGTGCCTGGAGTTTCTCACAGGGGCACACCATATATTTT. This gives the protein CAWSFSQGHTIYF.

The rearrangement uses TRBV5-6 and TRBJ2-5; D is possibly TRBD1 (5 bases). Germline V gene data show CDR1 as SGHDT and CDR2 as YYEEEE. The CDR3 is made up of 14 amino acids. Trimming took 5 bases from V and 2 from J, leaving 13 bases between them. The CDR3 bases are TGTGCCAGCAGACCACCAGGGATACAAGAGACCCAGTACTTC. This encodes CASRPPGIQETQYF.

The chain is built from TRBV20-1 and TRBJ1-4; D not certain. Trimming took off 3 bases at V and 8 bases at J, with 4 bases between the two ends. The CDR3 extends over 10 amino acids. From germline, CDR1 is DFQATT and CDR2 SNEGSKA (reference sequence). The CDR3 nucleotides read TGCAGTGCTAGTAGCGAAAAACTGTTTTTT. Encoded protein: CSASSEKLFF.

The J gene is TRBJ1-1, the V gene TRBV28, with a weak D call TRBD1 (5 bases). Trimming shortened V by 1 base and J by 5 bases, and 8 bases separated the two germline ends. Germline CDR1 MDHEN, CDR2 SYDVKM. CDR3 length: 13 amino acids. DNA of the CDR3: TGTGCCAGCAGTTTATCTGGGGGAACTGAAGCTTTCTTT. Encoded protein: CASSLSGGTEAFF.

The chain combines TRBV5-1 with TRBJ2-1, with TRBD2 identical over 14 bases. The CDR3 runs to 15 residues. Germline V CDR1 and CDR2: SGHRS, YFSETQ. Unmatched junction bases numbered 2, after V lost 3 bases and J lost 6 bases. For the CDR3, the DNA is TGCGCCAGCAGCTGGGGACTAGCGGGAGTCAATGAGCAGTTCTTC. Its protein is CASSWGLAGVNEQFF.

In this sample, this clone turned up once. This chain uses TRBV30 with TRBJ2-7; 12 positions agree with TRBD2. Germline CDR1 and CDR2: GTSNPN and SVGIG (reference sequence). The CDR3 has 14 amino acids. The ends lost 5 bases at V and 5 bases at J; junction bases unmatched: 7. CDR3 region: CAWQRTSGNHEQYF. CDR3 sequence (DNA): TGTGCCTGGCAAAGGACTAGCGGGAATCACGAGCAGTACTTC.

The chain carries TRBV27 and TRBJ2-2; a possible D gene is TRBD1 (6 bases). V shed 5 bases and J shed 1 base, with 17 bases lying between them. Per the germline V gene, CDR1 is MNHEY and CDR2 is SMNVEV (reference sequence). The CDR3 has 17 amino acids. Here the CDR3 reads CASSPQRQVGNTGELFF. CDR3 nucleotide sequence: TGTGCCAGCAGTCCCCAGAGACAGGTTGGGAACACCGGGGAGCTGTTTTTT.

The chain recombines TRBV2 with TRBJ1-5; D is uncertain. The germline V gene encodes CDR1 SNHLY and CDR2 FYNNEI. This CDR3 has 14 amino acids. The germline V and J ends were trimmed by 5 bases and 7 bases, with 15 bases remaining between them. DNA of the CDR3: TGTGCCAGCAGTTTCCATGTTGGGGTGCAGCCCCAGCATTTT. It is translated as CASSFHVGVQPQHF. Full variable domain (outside the CDR3, taken from reference TRBV2 and TRBJ1-5): EPEVTQTPSHQVTQMGQEVILRCVPISNHLYFYWYRQILGQKVEFLVSFYNNEISEKSEIFDDQFSVERPDGSNFTLKIRSTKLEDSAMYFCASSFHVGVQPQHFGDGTRLSIL.

This chain uses TRBV30 with TRBJ1-1; D ambiguous. This CDR3 contains 9 residues. Germline assignment: CDR1 GTSNPN and CDR2 SVGIG (reference sequence). The V gene lost 3 bases and the J gene lost 6 bases, with 2 bases spanning the gap. The DNA for the CDR3 is TGTGCCTGGAGCCCTGAAGCTTTCTTT. Translating gives CAWSPEAFF.

The CDR3: CASSNTGTGELFF. Here the CDR3 DNA reads TGTGCCAGCAGCAATACAGGGACCGGGGAGCTGTTTTTT. V usage is TRBV7-9 and J usage is TRBJ2-2; weak D call: TRBD1 (6 bases). V lost 5 bases to trimming and J lost 5 bases, with 9 bases between them. In germline, CDR1 is SEHNR, CDR2 FQNEAQ (reference sequence). The CDR3 is made up of 13 amino acids.

The CDR3 DNA sequence: TGTGCCAGCAGCGTAGATCAAGGGAGGGAGCAGTACTTC. Its translation: CASSVDQGREQYF. The chain links TRBV9 to TRBJ2-7; D is perhaps TRBD2 (6 bases). Trimming pared 0 bases from V and 7 bases from J, leaving 11 bases between. The CDR3 totals 13 residues. CDR1 is SGDLS, CDR2 YYNGEE, per germline.

This chain uses TRBV6-4 with TRBJ2-1; D is perhaps TRBD1 or TRBD2 (5 bases each). The CDR3 has 16 amino acids. CDR1 and CDR2 (germline): MRHNA, SNTAGT. V dropped 0 bases and J dropped 3 bases, with 12 bases sitting between them. This CDR3 reads CASSDSGTVDYNEQFF. Here the CDR3 DNA reads TGTGCCAGCAGTGACTCGGGGACGGTTGACTACAATGAGCAGTTCTTC.

The chain is built from TRBV2 and TRBJ1-2; perhaps TRBD1 as D (6 bases). CDR3 length: 14 amino acids. Germline V gene lookup returns CDR1 SNHLY and CDR2 FYNNEI. With 0 bases removed from V and 2 bases from J, the gap between germline ends came to 7 bases. This chain's CDR3 is CASSEAGQNYGYTF. CDR3 bases: TGTGCCAGCAGTGAAGCTGGACAGAACTATGGCTACACCTTC.

The chain has TRBV7-9 and TRBJ2-1; 9 bases line up with TRBD2. CDR3 length: 14 residues. CDR1 and CDR2 (germline): SEHNR, FQNEAQ (reference sequence). The V and J ends lost 5 bases and 6 bases, in that order; junction bases with no gene match: 5. For the CDR3, the DNA is TGTGCCAGCAGCCCGGGACTAGCAATCAATGAGCAGTTCTTC. This codes for CASSPGLAINEQFF.

The CDR3: CASSQVEGFGDEQYF. The CDR3 DNA reads TGTGCCAGCAGCCAAGTGGAGGGGTTCGGGGACGAGCAGTACTTC. The chain uses TRBV4-2 and TRBJ2-7; D is possibly TRBD2 (6 bases). This CDR3 spans 15 amino acids. Germline CDR1 reads LGHNA; CDR2 reads YNFKEQ. The ends were cut back, 1 base at V and 5 bases at J, with 15 bases in the middle.